This T cell receptor (beta chain) was documented in a study of early T cells in non-severe SARS-CoV-2 infection. Study-wide background: Chains from this unsorted whole-blood bulk RNA could not be paired. Study-wide results and caveats: Reliance on VDJdb matching favored anti-spike CD8 responses; private and CD4 specificities were missed.

This clonotype has a handful of counts. The antigen is undetermined. The J segment lost 4 bases and the V segment lost 3 bases, leaving 9 bases of the junction unmatched. The CDR3 length is 15 residues. CDR1 SGDLS and CDR2 YYNGEE come from the germline V gene. Each single cDNA molecule received a unique molecular identifier. TCRdb re-derived calls from the 5' RACE reads in MiXCR, one entry per CDR3 protein. Among tens of thousands of distinct CDR3 sequences listed, about 10% were seen once. This chain connects TRBV9 to TRBJ2-7, with 8 nucleotides matching TRBD2. The sequenced sample was whole blood. The TCR sequence derives from an adult who was a healthcare worker with PCR-confirmed SARS-CoV-2 infection or an uninfected control (not recorded which). The CDR3 nucleotides read TGTGCCAGCAGCGCCTATAGCGGGAACGGGTACGAGCAGTACTTC. Encoded protein: CASSAYSGNGYEQYF.